This TCR beta chain was found in a study of blood T cell repertoires in COVID-19. The CDR3 runs 17 residues. Germline values: CDR1 SGHRS, CDR2 YFSETQ. V lost 0 bases and J 0 bases, leaving 14 bases between the germline ends. This clone was detected only once. Profiling relied on immunoSEQ multiplex PCR, and the TCRdb table lists in-frame clones only, not all of them. The top ten clones hold around 6.5% of a sample with about 200,000 clones, under 90% of them seen once. The sample was peripheral blood. The clonotype originates from a man in his 60s who had recovered from COVID-19. V is TRBV5-1 and J is TRBJ2-3; D not certain. DNA for the CDR3: TGCGCCAGCAGCTTGGATGTCTGGCAGACTAGCACAGATACGCAGTATTTT. Residues: CASSLDVWQTSTDTQYF.